This T cell receptor beta chain was sequenced in a study of blood T cell repertoires in COVID-19. Study information: Sources were T cells, B-cell-depleted T cells, or PBMCs; the material itself was cDNA or gDNA.

In terms of age and location, participants ranged from roughly 18 to 90 years and lived in about two dozen US areas. In assigning cohorts, the study relied on participant-reported clinical history. In the authors' methods: Nucleated cell counts were estimated from reference gene primer amplification. TCRdb keeps only in-frame clones here, not all; method: immunoSEQ multiplex PCR. That table supplies the V and J calls and clone size; D and trimming were determined from the DNA. Of some 220,000 clones in the sample, 86% are singletons; the top ten hold about 4%. The V end lost 5 bases, the J end lost 4 bases, and 12 bases lay between the germline ends. This CDR3 contains 14 residues. Germline V gene lookup returns CDR1 MNHEY and CDR2 SMNVEV (reference sequence).

The chain carries TRBV27 and TRBJ2-1, with D perhaps matching TRBD1 (6 bases). Material: PBMCs or T cells enriched from blood (not recorded which). This TCR was sampled from a woman aged 40 to 50 with acute COVID-19. DNA of the CDR3: TGTGCCAGCAGTCCCCTTGGACAGTACAATGAGCAGTTCTTC. Protein: CASSPLGQYNEQFF.